One and the same sample provided the 9 T cell receptor beta chains below, sequenced in a study of CD8+ T cells in alopecia areata. Following RNA extraction, reverse transcription yielded cDNA that acted as the sequencing template. Sequenced by immunoSEQ multiplex PCR; TCRdb stores in-frame clones only, minus some. The sample has about 210,000 clones, 55% to 70% seen once. Sample treatment: oral pan-JAK inhibitor, 5-10 mg twice daily. The sequenced sample was CD4+ T cells sorted from blood, obtained at week 4, from a patient treated with tofacitinib. These receptors came from a human donor with alopecia areata.

This clone showed up just a few times. The CDR3 loop reads CASRHIQGEGMNTEAFF. The CDR3 DNA reads TGCGCCAGCAGGCATATTCAGGGGGAGGGGATGAACACTGAAGCTTTCTTT. The genes are TRBV5-1 and TRBJ1-1; 7 positions agree with TRBD1. Unmatched junction bases numbered 13, after V lost 5 bases and J lost 0 bases. Germline assignment: CDR1 SGHRS and CDR2 YFSETQ. This CDR3 comprises 17 residues.

This clone was recorded only once. The chain combines TRBV30 with TRBJ2-2; D unclear. Trimming removed 1 base from V and 4 bases from J, with 4 bases in between. Per the germline V gene, CDR1 is GTSNPN and CDR2 is SVGIG (reference sequence). The CDR3 runs 12 residues. Written as DNA, the CDR3 is TGTGCCTGGAGTGCTGGCACCGGGGAGCTGTTTTTT. Residues: CAWSAGTGELFF.

The V and J genes are TRBV7-2 and TRBJ2-5; D unresolved. The last part of the DNA fits TRBJ2-7 better; the J call may be wrong. The germline CDR1 and CDR2 sequences are SGHTA and FQGNSA. The CDR3 consists of 11 residues. The CDR3 region has the DNA TGTGCCAGCAGCTCCGCCTACGAGCAGTACTTC. This sequence encodes CASSSAYEQYF.

The chain couples TRBV30 to TRBJ1-5, with unresolved D. This CDR3 has 14 residues. Germline V gene lookup returns CDR1 GTSNPN and CDR2 SVGIG (reference sequence). The ends were cut back, 0 bases at V and 0 bases at J, with 6 bases in the middle. In DNA form, the CDR3 reads TGTGCCTGGAGTGTTCTGCTTAGCAATCAGCCCCAGCATTTT. Translating gives CAWSVLLSNQPQHF.

The chain has TRBV4-3 and TRBJ2-7; 7 bases match TRBD2. V lost 9 bases and J lost 6; bases outside the gene matches: 11. The CDR3 covers 13 residues. Germline V gene sequence: CDR1 LGHNA, CDR2 YSLEER. Written as DNA, the CDR3 is TGCGCCAGTGCTCCGGGACTACGTTTCGAGCAGTACTTC. Its translation is CASAPGLRFEQYF.

In this sample, this clone turned up once. This chain joins TRBV6-5 and TRBJ1-1; no definite D call. V was clipped by 4 bases and J by 7 bases, with 10 bases between them. This CDR3 is 12 amino acids long. Germline V CDR1 and CDR2: MNHEY, SVGAGI. The CDR3 loop is CASSSPSSEAFF. CDR3 bases: TGTGCCAGCAGTTCCCCCTCGAGTGAAGCTTTCTTT.

V is TRBV25-1 and J is TRBJ1-1; weak D call: TRBD1 (5 bases). This CDR3 region has 13 residues. The germline V gene has CDR1 MGHDK and CDR2 SYGVNS. Trimming took 8 bases from V and 1 from J, leaving 11 bases between them. CDR3 coding DNA: TGTGCCAGCGCTGTAGACAGGAACACTGAAGCTTTCTTT. Translating gives CASAVDRNTEAFF.

The chain employs TRBV19 and TRBJ1-2; possibly TRBD1 for D (6 bases). This CDR3 contains 14 residues. The germline gives CDR1 LNHDA, CDR2 SQIVND (reference sequence). V shed 3 bases and J shed 7 bases, with 15 bases lying between them. CDR3 residues: CASSINPGVAGYTF. CDR3 sequence (DNA): TGTGCCAGTAGTATCAACCCAGGGGTAGCTGGCTACACCTTC.

This clone was seen just once. The chain has TRBV6-5 and TRBJ1-2; 7 positions agree with TRBD1. J lost 4 bases, V lost 6 bases, and 8 bases had no gene match. Germline V CDR1 and CDR2: MNHEY, SVGAGI. CDR3 length: 14 amino acids. Written as DNA, the CDR3 is TGTGCCAGCAGGCGAACCGGGACAGCCTATGGCTACACCTTC. This encodes CASRRTGTAYGYTF.